A selection of T cell receptor beta chains follows, all from one sample in a study of blood T cell repertoires in COVID-19. Assay: immunoSEQ multiplex PCR; the TCRdb copy retains only in-frame clones and omits some. The sample lists around 260,000 clones, about 86% seen once, with roughly 4% in the top ten. Material for sequencing was PBMCs or T cells enriched from blood (not recorded which). These receptors came from a man aged 30 to 45 with acute COVID-19. Both conserved end residues are trimmed from each CDR3. Clone size appears in some rows only: once, few, many, or a class for an expanded clone.

J: TRBJ1-4; size: .; V: TRBV18; CDR3: ASSPTATNEKLF
J: TRBJ2-3; size: .; V: TRBV19; CDR3: ASCLRFGGTADTQY
J: TRBJ2-5; size: .; V: TRBV18; CDR3: ASSRGQGREETQY
J: TRBJ2-1; size: .; V: TRBV27; CDR3: ASSRTPYNEQF
J: TRBJ1-6; size: .; V: TRBV18; CDR3: ASSLGGQGFRNSPLH
J: TRBJ1-2; size: .; V: TRBV20-1; CDR3: SGGDNYGYT
J: TRBJ1-1; size: .; V: TRBV12-3/TRBV12-4; CDR3: ASTVRGQSDAF
J: TRBJ2-3; size: once; V: TRBV9; CDR3: ASSASSGGGSTDTQY
J: TRBJ2-5; size: .; V: TRBV11-2; CDR3: ASSPGGLAGGKKETQY
J: TRBJ1-3; size: .; V: TRBV30; CDR3: AWRADRGRRNTIY
J: TRBJ1-4; size: .; V: TRBV19; CDR3: ASKSVQRHNEKLF
J: TRBJ1-6; size: .; V: TRBV15; CDR3: ATSRFGTGEESPLH
J: TRBJ1-6; size: .; V: TRBV19; CDR3: ASSPRSQGKGSPLH
J: TRBJ2-5; size: .; V: TRBV5-1; CDR3: ASSLRGRSETQY
J: TRBJ2-3; size: once; V: TRBV19; CDR3: ASSPSGRTDTQY
J: TRBJ1-2; size: few; V: TRBV30; CDR3: AWNRAVYGYT
J: TRBJ2-1; size: .; V: TRBV3-1/TRBV3-2; CDR3: ASSQGTVNNEQF
J: TRBJ2-1; size: .; V: TRBV7-9; CDR3: ASSLGLAASPGEQF
J: TRBJ1-5; size: .; V: TRBV19; CDR3: ASSMTGDFNQPQH
J: TRBJ1-5; size: .; V: TRBV3-1/TRBV3-2; CDR3: ASSQGKSQPQH
J: TRBJ1-6; size: .; V: TRBV10-3; CDR3: AISVGAGANSPLH
J: TRBJ2-1; size: .; V: TRBV11-2; CDR3: ASSASQGAGEQF
J: TRBJ1-4; size: .; V: TRBV3-1/TRBV3-2; CDR3: ASSRRENNEKLF
J: TRBJ2-3; size: .; V: TRBV5-1; CDR3: ASSLVVGGTDTQY
J: TRBJ2-1; size: .; V: TRBV29-1; CDR3: SVQDRAEQF
J: TRBJ2-1; size: .; V: TRBV7-2; CDR3: ASRGGLAGNEQF
J: TRBJ1-5; size: .; V: TRBV25-1; CDR3: ASSEGGRGSNQPQH
J: TRBJ2-5; size: .; V: TRBV29-1; CDR3: SVGYQYQETQY
J: TRBJ1-5; size: .; V: TRBV19; CDR3: ASTPGQTRNQPQH
J: TRBJ2-5; size: .; V: TRBV10-3; CDR3: AISETGTAKETQY
J: TRBJ2-3; size: .; V: TRBV19; CDR3: ASNSFSAGATDTQY
J: TRBJ2-2; size: .; V: TRBV9; CDR3: ASSLHTGELF
J: TRBJ2-3; size: .; V: TRBV5-1; CDR3: ASSPDRVPADTQY
J: TRBJ2-1; size: .; V: TRBV6-4; CDR3: ASSRGSYNEQF
J: TRBJ1-6; size: .; V: TRBV21-1; CDR3: ASSRDSPDH
J: TRBJ2-1; size: once; V: TRBV28; CDR3: ASSFSDSYNEQF
J: TRBJ2-1; size: once; V: TRBV18; CDR3: ASSPQGNEQF
J: TRBJ2-5; size: .; V: TRBV4-2; CDR3: ASSQAARRAPGGETQY
J: TRBJ2-2; size: .; V: TRBV25-1; CDR3: ASSRVGGVHTGELF
J: TRBJ2-3; size: .; V: TRBV5-1; CDR3: ASSPGASGGWLRTDTQY
J: TRBJ2-1; size: .; V: TRBV28; CDR3: ASSPDGVNEQF
J: TRBJ1-5; size: .; V: TRBV11-2; CDR3: ASSPTGDNQPQH
J: TRBJ2-2; size: .; V: TRBV6-4; CDR3: ASSDAETGELF
J: TRBJ2-1; size: .; V: TRBV19; CDR3: ASSTSGGRYNEQF
J: TRBJ2-1; size: once; V: TRBV19; CDR3: ASSTFSGRADHEQF
J: TRBJ2-1; size: once; V: TRBV5-1; CDR3: ASSPGQGGYEQF
J: TRBJ1-2; size: few; V: TRBV7-9; CDR3: ASSFNRGGYT
J: TRBJ1-2; size: .; V: TRBV7-9; CDR3: ASSPTQGGGYT
J: TRBJ1-1; size: .; V: TRBV18; CDR3: ATSTGGILNTEAF
J: TRBJ1-2; size: .; V: TRBV5-1; CDR3: ASSPFLGGGGYT
J: TRBJ1-4; size: few; V: TRBV6-5; CDR3: ASSRPGHVQEKLF
J: TRBJ1-1; size: .; V: TRBV6-5; CDR3: ASSPQRINTEAF
J: TRBJ2-5; size: few; V: TRBV7-9; CDR3: ASSLAAQETQY